The 15 T cell receptor beta chains given below trace back to one sample, sequenced in a study of blood T cells in healthy people across ages. Alongside a J-beta primer mix, a sample-barcoded 5' primer served in a second PCR lasting about 7 to 12 cycles. TCRdb itself ran the 5' RACE reads through MiXCR, one entry per CDR3 protein. Of 600,000 or so distinct CDR3 sequences in the sample, more than 45% are singletons; the top ten hold around 25%. Material: blood. The receptors here all came from a man aged 80 or over in good health.

V usage is TRBV6-1 and J usage is TRBJ2-7; 12 bases are shared with TRBD2. The CDR3 length is 15 residues. Germline V gene lookup returns CDR1 MNHNS and CDR2 SASEGT. V trimming: 6 bases; J trimming: 1 base; junction bases outside the gene matches: 4. This chain's CDR3 is CASSILAGGSYEQYF. CDR3 DNA: TGTGCCAGCAGCATTCTAGCGGGAGGGTCCTACGAGCAGTACTTC.

This clonotype showed up just a few times. The DNA is omitted, as the CDR3 cannot be located on it reliably, and the CDR3 follows TCRdb's listing. The chain combines TRBV7-9 with TRBJ2-1; the table gives TRBD1 as D, unverified against the DNA. Counting both end residues, the CDR3 totals 13 amino acids. Germline loops: CDR1 SEHNR, CDR2 FQNEAQ (reference sequence). The CDR3 is CASSSSGPAEQFF.

This rearrangement joins TRBV5-1 to TRBJ2-5; maybe TRBD2 (5 bases). V was trimmed by 7 bases and J by 2 bases, leaving 12 bases between them. Germline CDR1 SGHRS, CDR2 YFSETQ. This CDR3 region has 13 residues. CDR3 DNA: TGCGCCAGCCGACGGACTGAACAAGAGACCCAGTACTTC. Translating it yields CASRRTEQETQYF. Looking up the rest from reference TRBV5-1 and TRBJ2-5 gives the full variable domain: KAGVTQTPRYLIKTRGQQVTLSCSPISGHRSVSWYQQTPGQGLQFLFEYFSETQRNKGNFPGRFSGRQFSNSRSEMNVSTLELGDSALYLCASRRTEQETQYFGPGTRLLVL.

This chain connects TRBV18 to TRBJ2-1, with D perhaps TRBD1 (6 bases). Germline CDR1 and CDR2: KGHSH and LQKENI. This CDR3 is 15 amino acids long. Deletions cut 0 bases from V and 9 bases from J, with 15 bases between. CDR3 sequence reads: CASSPPKRQAGEQFF. In DNA, the CDR3 is TGTGCCAGCTCACCACCCAAACGACAGGCCGGTGAGCAGTTCTTC.

There are a few counts of this clonotype. The V call is TRBV25-1, the J call TRBJ2-5, with TRBD1 matching over 9 bases. V was pared by 4 bases and J by 11 bases, with 8 bases of the junction left unmatched. The germline CDR1 and CDR2 sequences are MGHDK and SYGVNS. This CDR3 has 13 amino acids. This chain's CDR3 is CASSGDRVNEQYF. CDR3 bases: TGTGCCAGCAGTGGGGACAGGGTCAATGAGCAGTACTTC.

This chain links TRBV7-9 with TRBJ1-4, with 7 bases lining up with TRBD1. Germline lookup yields CDR1 SEHNR and CDR2 FQNEAQ (reference sequence). The CDR3 has 14 residues. Trimming removed 4 bases from V and 8 bases from J; junction bases left unmatched: 7. CDR3 nucleotide sequence: TGTGCCAGCAGCTCCACAGGGGTGGGGGAAAAACTGTTTTTT. It translates to CASSSTGVGEKLFF.

This sequence joins TRBV5-1 and TRBJ2-7, with D possibly matching TRBD1 (5 bases). CDR1 and CDR2 (germline): SGHRS, YFSETQ. Trimming stripped 0 bases from V and 6 bases from J, with 25 bases between. This CDR3 is 18 amino acids long. The CDR3 DNA sequence: TGCGCCAGCAGCTTGGAGACGAATCCAGGACATCTTGTGCGCGAGCAGTACTTC. Translated: CASSLETNPGHLVREQYF.

This clonotype turned up a few times. This chain uses TRBV7-8 with TRBJ2-5; the D gene could be TRBD1 or TRBD2 (6 bases each). The germline gives CDR1 SGHVS, CDR2 FQNEAQ. Trimming pared 2 bases from V and 2 bases from J, leaving 15 bases between. This CDR3 contains 16 residues. The CDR3 DNA is TGTGCCAGCAGCTTATCTATTGGAGGGGGTCAAGAGACCCAGTACTTC. Its translation: CASSLSIGGGQETQYF.

In this sample, this clonotype turned up a few times. The gene calls are TRBV5-1 and TRBJ1-1; D gene uncertain. The CDR3 is 13 amino acids. V shed 0 bases and J shed 5 bases, with 8 bases lying between them. CDR1 and CDR2 (germline): SGHRS, YFSETQ. The CDR3 is CASSLEAATEAFF. The CDR3 DNA is TGCGCCAGCAGCTTGGAGGCAGCTACTGAAGCTTTCTTT.

This clonotype has more than one count but fewer than ten. This sequence joins TRBV2 and TRBJ1-6; weak D call: TRBD1 (5 bases). Germline CDR1 reads SNHLY; CDR2 reads FYNNEI. The CDR3 sequence is 16 residues long. The germline V and J ends were trimmed by 8 bases and 7 bases, with 21 bases remaining between them. The CDR3 bases are TGTGCCAGCGGGGTCGCAGGAGGCAGGGTGAATTCACCCCTCCACTTT. The encoded protein is CASGVAGGRVNSPLHF.

J is TRBJ1-4 and V is TRBV20-1; 10 bases are shared with TRBD1. Germline V gives CDR1 DFQATT, CDR2 SNEGSKA (reference sequence). The CDR3 is made up of 15 amino acids. The V segment lost 5 bases and the J segment 8 bases; nucleotides outside the gene matches: 11. The CDR3 is CSAPPYGTGEEKLFF. DNA of the CDR3: TGCAGTGCTCCCCCTTATGGGACAGGGGAGGAAAAACTGTTTTTT.

The chain has TRBV14 and TRBJ2-1; D remains ambiguous. Trimming cost V 0 bases and J 7 bases, with 13 bases left between them. The CDR3 is 15 residues long. Germline assignment: CDR1 SGHDN and CDR2 FVKESK. The CDR3 DNA is TGTGCCAGCAGCCAAGATTTTGGGGTTAGGAATGAGCAGTTCTTC. Amino acid sequence: CASSQDFGVRNEQFF.

This clonotype was observed a few times. The V call is TRBV10-3, the J call TRBJ2-7; TRBD2 is a possible D gene (6 bases). CDR1 and CDR2 from the germline V gene are ENHRY and SYGVKD. Trimming cost V 4 bases and J 0 bases, with 13 bases left between them. This CDR3 is 15 amino acids long. The CDR3 DNA reads TGTGCCATCAGTGCTAATCCCGGGAGCTCCTACGAGCAGTACTTC. Its protein is CAISANPGSSYEQYF.

A few counts support this clonotype. V gene TRBV7-2 combines with J gene TRBJ2-7; 7 bases fit TRBD2. The CDR3 runs to 13 residues. V was pared by 5 bases and J by 2 bases, with 3 bases of the junction left unmatched. Germline V CDR1 and CDR2: SGHTA, FQGNSA. The CDR3 DNA reads TGTGCCAGCAGCACAACTAGCGCCTACGAGCAGTACTTC. Protein: CASSTTSAYEQYF. Based on the CDR3 plus reference TRBV7-2 and TRBJ2-7, the full variable domain is GAGVSQSPSNKVTEKGKDVELRCDPISGHTALYWYRQSLGQGLEFLIYFQGNSAPDKSGLPSDRFSAERTGGSVSTLTIQRTQQEDSAVYLCASSTTSAYEQYFGPGTRLTVT.

Concerning this clonotype: One junction end does not reproduce the germline sequence, and a read error may be involved. This CDR3 is CASSLEASETFTGTQYF. CDR3 bases: TGTGCCAGCAGCTTGGAAGCTAGCGAGACTTTCACAGGTACGCAGTATTTT. The chain joins TRBV5-6 to TRBJ2-3; TRBD2 is a possible D gene (6 bases). CDR3 length: 17 residues. Germline lookup yields CDR1 SGHDT and CDR2 YYEEEE.